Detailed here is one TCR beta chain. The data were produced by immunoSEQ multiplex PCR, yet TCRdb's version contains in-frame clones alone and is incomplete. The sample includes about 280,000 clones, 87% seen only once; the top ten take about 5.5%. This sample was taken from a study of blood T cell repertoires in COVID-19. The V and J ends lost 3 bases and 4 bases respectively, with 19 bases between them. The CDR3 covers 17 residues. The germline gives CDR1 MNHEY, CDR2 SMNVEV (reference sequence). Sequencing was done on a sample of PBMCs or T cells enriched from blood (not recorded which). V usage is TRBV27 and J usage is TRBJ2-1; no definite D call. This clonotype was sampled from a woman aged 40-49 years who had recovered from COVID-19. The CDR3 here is CASSFLSIFGLYNEQFF. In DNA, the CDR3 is TGTGCCAGCAGTTTCCTTTCGATTTTCGGTCTTTACAATGAGCAGTTCTTC.